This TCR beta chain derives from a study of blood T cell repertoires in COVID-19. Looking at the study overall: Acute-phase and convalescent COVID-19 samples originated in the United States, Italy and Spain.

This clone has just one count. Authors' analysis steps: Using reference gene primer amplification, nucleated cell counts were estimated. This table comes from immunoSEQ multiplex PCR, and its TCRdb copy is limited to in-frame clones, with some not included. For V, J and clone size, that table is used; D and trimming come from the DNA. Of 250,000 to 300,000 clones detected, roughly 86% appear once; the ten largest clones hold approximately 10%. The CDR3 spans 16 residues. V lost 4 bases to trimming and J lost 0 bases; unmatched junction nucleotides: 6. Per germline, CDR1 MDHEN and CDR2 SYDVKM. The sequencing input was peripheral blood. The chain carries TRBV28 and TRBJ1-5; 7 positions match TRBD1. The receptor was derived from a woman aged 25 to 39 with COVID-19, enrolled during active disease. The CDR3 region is CASSSPQGYSNQPQHF. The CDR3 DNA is TGTGCCAGCAGTTCCCCACAGGGGTATAGCAATCAGCCCCAGCATTTT.